The present TCR beta chain was sequenced within a study of blood T cell repertoires in COVID-19. Study summary: Samples taken during acute and convalescent COVID-19 were collected in the United States, Italy and Spain.

Sequencing was performed with immunoSEQ multiplex PCR; in TCRdb, only in-frame clones are kept and a portion is missing. The sample has 160,000 or so clones, about 81% seen once; the top ten hold roughly 8.1%. The germline V gene encodes CDR1 SGDLS and CDR2 YYNGEE. The CDR3 covers 14 residues. Trimming cost V 4 bases and J 4 bases, with 11 bases left between them. The TCR was taken from a woman in her 70s with acute or convalescent COVID-19. The sequencing sample was made of peripheral blood. This chain joins TRBV9 and TRBJ2-2; D may be TRBD2 (5 bases). CDR3: CASSLGVVTGELFF. The CDR3 bases are TGTGCCAGCAGCTTGGGAGTCGTCACCGGGGAGCTGTTTTTT.